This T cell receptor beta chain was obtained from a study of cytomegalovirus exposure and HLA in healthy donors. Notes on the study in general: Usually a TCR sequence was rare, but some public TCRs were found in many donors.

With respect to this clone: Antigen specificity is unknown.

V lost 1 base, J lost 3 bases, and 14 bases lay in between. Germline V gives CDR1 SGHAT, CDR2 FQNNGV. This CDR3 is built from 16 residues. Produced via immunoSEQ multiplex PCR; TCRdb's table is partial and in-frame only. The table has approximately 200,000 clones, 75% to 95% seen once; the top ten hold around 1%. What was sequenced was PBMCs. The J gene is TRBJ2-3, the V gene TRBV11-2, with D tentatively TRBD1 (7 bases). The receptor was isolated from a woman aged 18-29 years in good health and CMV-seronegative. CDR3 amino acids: CASSLGGDSHTDTQYF. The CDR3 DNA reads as TGTGCCAGCAGCTTAGGGGGGGACAGTCATACAGATACGCAGTATTTT.